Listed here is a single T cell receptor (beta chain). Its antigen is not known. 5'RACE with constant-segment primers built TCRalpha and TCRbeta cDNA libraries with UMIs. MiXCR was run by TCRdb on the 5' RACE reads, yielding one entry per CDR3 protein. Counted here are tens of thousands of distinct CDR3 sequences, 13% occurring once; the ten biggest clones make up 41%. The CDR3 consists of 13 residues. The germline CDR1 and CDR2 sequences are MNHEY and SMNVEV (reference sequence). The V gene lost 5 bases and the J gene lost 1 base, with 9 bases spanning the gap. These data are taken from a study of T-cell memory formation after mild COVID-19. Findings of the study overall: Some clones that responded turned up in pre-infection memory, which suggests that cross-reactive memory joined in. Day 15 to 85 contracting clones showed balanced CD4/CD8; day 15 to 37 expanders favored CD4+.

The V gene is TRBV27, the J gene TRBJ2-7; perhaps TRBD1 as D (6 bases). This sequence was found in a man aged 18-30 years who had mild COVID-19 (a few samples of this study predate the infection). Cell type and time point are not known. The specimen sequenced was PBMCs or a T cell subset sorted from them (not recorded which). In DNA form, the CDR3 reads TGTGCCAGCAGTATCACAGGGTCCTACGAGCAGTACTTC. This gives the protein CASSITGSYEQYF.